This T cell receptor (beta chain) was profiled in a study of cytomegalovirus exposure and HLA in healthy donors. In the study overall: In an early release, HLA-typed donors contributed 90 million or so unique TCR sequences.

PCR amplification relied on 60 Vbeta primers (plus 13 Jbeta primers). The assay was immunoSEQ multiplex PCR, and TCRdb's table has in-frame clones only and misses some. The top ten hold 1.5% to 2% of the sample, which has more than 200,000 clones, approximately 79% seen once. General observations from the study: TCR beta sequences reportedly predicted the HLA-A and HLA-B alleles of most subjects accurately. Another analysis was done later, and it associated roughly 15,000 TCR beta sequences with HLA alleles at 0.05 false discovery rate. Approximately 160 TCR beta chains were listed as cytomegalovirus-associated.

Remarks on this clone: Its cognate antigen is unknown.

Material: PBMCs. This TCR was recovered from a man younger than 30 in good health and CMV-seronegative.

The CDR3 sequence: CASSTNTEAFF. In DNA, the CDR3 is TGTGCCAGCAGTACAAACACTGAAGCTTTCTTT. The V gene is TRBV6-5, the J gene TRBJ1-1; D call uncertain. V dropped 5 bases and J dropped 2 bases, with 3 bases sitting between them. The CDR3 totals 11 residues. Germline CDR1 and CDR2: MNHEY and SVGAGI.